What follows are 9 T cell receptor beta chains derived from one specimen sequenced in a study of identical twins. One entry per CDR3 protein, called by TCRdb with MiXCR from the 5' RACE reads. The table has approximately 700,000 distinct CDR3 sequences, approximately 18% seen once. These same data were also listed under a study on T cells expressing NK-cell markers.

The sequenced sample was PBMCs. The receptors stem from a woman under 30 in good health.

Many counts were recorded for this clonotype. The missing conserved phenylalanine or tryptophan at the end of this CDR3 makes a read error likely. The limits of the CDR3 on the DNA are not certain, so only TCRdb's listed CDR3 is given. The chain is built from TRBV12-3 or TRBV12-4 and TRBJ2-1; the table's D call of TRBD2 was not tested on the DNA. Termini included, the CDR3 measures 15 amino acids. CDR3 amino acids: CASSFHRTSGGSLVL.

This clonotype was picked up a small number of times. The V call is TRBV5-1, the J call TRBJ2-3; D remains unclear. The CDR3 extends over 15 amino acids. V was clipped by 0 bases and J by 4 bases, with 12 bases between them. Germline loops: CDR1 SGHRS, CDR2 YFSETQ. The chain's CDR3 is CASSLVVRLADTQYF. As DNA, the CDR3 is TGCGCCAGCAGCTTGGTGGTGCGGCTCGCAGATACGCAGTATTTT.

This clonotype showed up just once. The chain is built from TRBV12-3 or TRBV12-4 and TRBJ1-6; 10 bases agree with TRBD1. The length of the CDR3 is 13 residues. V dropped 8 bases and J dropped 9; count of bases not matched to a gene: 4. CDR3 region: CASFRDRGSPLHF. The CDR3 DNA sequence: TGTGCCAGCTTCCGGGACAGGGGTTCACCCCTCCACTTT.

This clonotype occurred a few times. V usage is TRBV7-2 and J usage is TRBJ1-4; D is possibly TRBD1 (5 bases). V lost 5 bases and J 8 bases, leaving 15 bases between the germline ends. Germline V gene data show CDR1 as SGHTA and CDR2 as FQGNSA. The CDR3 consists of 14 residues. CDR3 amino acids: CASSPGLRGEKLFF. The CDR3 DNA follows: TGTGCCAGCAGCCCAGGGTTGCGGGGGGAAAAACTGTTTTTT. The full variable domain, in which reference TRBV7-2 and TRBJ1-4 provide the parts outside the CDR3, is GAGVSQSPSNKVTEKGKDVELRCDPISGHTALYWYRQSLGQGLEFLIYFQGNSAPDKSGLPSDRFSAERTGGSVSTLTIQRTQQEDSAVYLCASSPGLRGEKLFFGSGTQLSVL.

The chain employs TRBV7-8 and TRBJ2-3; TRBD2 agrees at 12 bases. CDR1 is SGHVS and CDR2 is FQNEAQ in the germline V gene. The V segment lost 4 bases and the J segment 6 bases; nucleotides outside the gene matches: 8. The CDR3 runs to 16 residues. CDR3 loop: CASSYRPGLAGDTQYF. CDR3 in DNA: TGTGCCAGCAGCTATCGACCGGGACTAGCGGGCGATACGCAGTATTTT.

V and J are TRBV7-9 and TRBJ2-5; 10 bases align to TRBD1. Unmatched junction bases numbered 8, after V lost 5 bases and J lost 5 bases. This CDR3 has 15 residues. Germline CDR1 is SEHNR and CDR2 is FQNEAQ (reference sequence). CDR3 in amino acids: CASSQGQGRWETQYF. The CDR3 coding sequence is TGTGCCAGCAGCCAGGGACAGGGGCGCTGGGAGACCCAGTACTTC. The full variable domain, with the rest looked up from reference TRBV7-9 and TRBJ2-5, is DTGVSQNPRHKITKRGQNVTFRCDPISEHNRLYWYRQTLGQGPEFLTYFQNEAQLEKSRLLSDRFSAERPKGSFSTLEIQRTEQGDSAMYLCASSQGQGRWETQYFGPGTRLLVL.

The chain is built from TRBV7-9 and TRBJ1-6; D is undetermined. The V gene's germline CDR1 is SEHNR and CDR2 FQNEAQ (reference sequence). With 1 base removed from V and 6 bases from J, the gap between germline ends came to 10 bases. CDR3 size: 15 residues. As DNA, the CDR3 is TGTGCCAGCAGCTTAGTAACGGGAGGTAATTCACCCCTCCACTTT. Its protein is CASSLVTGGNSPLHF.

CDR3 in amino acids: CASSLPRDYEQYF. The CDR3, as DNA: TGCGCCAGCAGCTTGCCTCGGGACTACGAGCAGTACTTC. This chain joins TRBV5-1 and TRBJ2-7; D is perhaps TRBD2 (5 bases). Between the trimmed V and J ends, which lost 1 base and 3 bases, there was a span of 8 bases. CDR1 SGHRS and CDR2 YFSETQ come from the germline V gene. There are 13 residues in the CDR3.

This chain links TRBV10-3 with TRBJ2-3; TRBD2 matches 13 bases. From germline, CDR1 is ENHRY and CDR2 SYGVKD. J was trimmed by 4 bases and V by 5 bases; bases with no gene match: 6. The CDR3 runs to 16 residues. CDR3 sequence reads: CAISKKGLAGSDTQYF. The DNA of the CDR3 is TGTGCCATCAGTAAGAAGGGACTAGCGGGATCAGATACGCAGTATTTT.